This T cell receptor (beta chain) stems from a study of T cell repertoires in cytomegalovirus infection. Overall study: Matching HLA type and CMV infection were both indicated by public TCR beta signatures.

Per germline, CDR1 SGHTA and CDR2 FQGNSA. The V segment lost 6 bases and the J segment 4 bases; nucleotides outside the gene matches: 4. The CDR3 has 14 residues. This clonotype was recorded at least ten times. TCRdb fed the reads into MiXCR, producing one record per CDR3 protein. The data contain about 260,000 distinct CDR3 sequences, roughly 9% of them singletons. The sample consisted of PBMCs. This chain joins TRBV7-2 and TRBJ2-7; 12 positions match TRBD2. The TCR was taken from a human donor in good health (CMV status not recorded). Some clones in this sample may be carry-over from other donors' samples. The CDR3 reads CASRFGTSGYEQYF. The CDR3 coding sequence is TGTGCCAGCAGGTTCGGGACTAGCGGGTACGAGCAGTACTTC.